The 23 T cell receptor beta chains below come from one sample, sequenced in a study of Graves' ophthalmopathy and Graves' hyperthyroidism. Amplifying from RNA transcripts, the study obtained TCR beta CDR3 regions. First-round RT-PCR with HTBI primers preceded a second-round multiplex PCR. A single record per CDR3 protein comes from TCRdb applying MiXCR to the multiplex PCR reads. The sample yields approximately 330,000 distinct CDR3 sequences, 17% seen once. The sequencing sample was made of peripheral blood. Receptors originate from an adult man with Graves' ophthalmopathy.

The table lists this clonotype with many counts. The genes are TRBV5-1 and TRBJ2-7; TRBD2 might be the D (5 bases). Trimming removed 4 bases at V and 3 bases at J, with 8 bases between. This CDR3 has 12 residues. CDR1 is SGHRS and CDR2 is YFSETQ in the germline V gene. The CDR3 sequence: CASSVGGYEQYF. The CDR3 DNA sequence: TGCGCCAGCAGCGTCGGAGGCTACGAGCAGTACTTC.

This clonotype was recorded at least ten times. The CDR3 coding sequence is TGCAGTGCTAGGGAGTACACTGAAGCTTTCTTT. It yields the protein CSAREYTEAFF. This chain joins TRBV20-1 and TRBJ1-1; no reliable D call. The CDR3 is 11 residues long. The germline V and J ends were trimmed by 3 bases and 3 bases, with 5 bases remaining between them. Germline CDR1 is DFQATT and CDR2 is SNEGSKA (reference sequence).

This clonotype has only one observation. The V and J genes are TRBV6-5 and TRBJ1-5; D is uncertain. The length of the CDR3 is 13 residues. Trimming took off 0 bases at V and 7 bases at J, with 7 bases between the two ends. Germline lookup yields CDR1 MNHEY and CDR2 SVGAGI. For the CDR3, the DNA is TGTGCCAGCAGTTACTCGCAAAGACAGCCCCAGCATTTT. Amino acids: CASSYSQRQPQHF.

The J gene is TRBJ1-1, the V gene TRBV28, with D perhaps matching TRBD1 (6 bases). CDR1 and CDR2 (germline): MDHEN, SYDVKM. With 7 bases removed from V and 4 bases from J, the gap between germline ends came to 16 bases. CDR3 length equals 14 residues. The CDR3: CASTKQGLVTEAFF. The CDR3 DNA reads as TGTGCCAGCACGAAACAGGGTTTGGTCACTGAAGCTTTCTTT.

The gene calls are TRBV3-1 and TRBJ2-2; 9 positions agree with TRBD1. Germline CDR1 is LGHDT and CDR2 is YNNKEL (reference sequence). With 1 base clipped from V and 4 bases from J, the junction kept 4 bases outside the gene matches. The CDR3 runs to 16 residues. CDR3 amino acids: CASSQGGTGSTGELFF. In DNA, the CDR3 is TGTGCCAGCAGCCAAGGCGGGACAGGGAGCACCGGGGAGCTGTTTTTT.

V gene TRBV6-1 combines with J gene TRBJ2-7, with 9 positions matching TRBD2. Germline loops: CDR1 MNHNS, CDR2 SASEGT. The CDR3 contains 16 residues. The ends lost 2 bases at V and 1 base at J; junction bases unmatched: 6. CDR3: CASSEYEREESYEQYF. The CDR3 DNA reads as TGTGCCAGCAGTGAATATGAGCGGGAGGAATCCTACGAGCAGTACTTC.

At least ten counts were recorded for this clonotype. The chain has TRBV6-5 and TRBJ1-1; D is unclear. This CDR3 spans 15 amino acids. From germline, CDR1 is MNHEY and CDR2 SVGAGI. The V end was cut by 2 bases, the J end by 1 base, with 11 bases between. The CDR3 spells CASSYPGRQNTEAFF. The CDR3 DNA reads TGTGCCAGCAGTTACCCCGGTCGGCAGAACACTGAAGCTTTCTTT.

CDR3 sequence reads: CASTMGLATGELFF. In nucleotides, the CDR3 is TGTGCCAGCACCATGGGACTAGCCACCGGGGAGCTGTTTTTT. This chain joins TRBV9 and TRBJ2-2, with 9 bases that match TRBD2. With V trimmed by 6 bases and J by 4 bases, 4 bases remained unmatched. The germline CDR1 and CDR2 sequences are SGDLS and YYNGEE. CDR3 size: 14 residues.

This clonotype was counted a few times. The chain recombines TRBV5-1 with TRBJ1-2, with D unresolved. CDR1 is SGHRS and CDR2 is YFSETQ in the germline V gene. V gave up 3 bases and J gave up 5 bases, with 11 bases separating them. The CDR3 is made up of 13 amino acids. CDR3 nucleotide sequence: TGCGCCAGCAGCTCGGGTGTTTTGTATGGCTACACCTTC. Protein sequence: CASSSGVLYGYTF. The full variable domain, with the rest looked up from reference TRBV5-1 and TRBJ1-2, is KAGVTQTPRYLIKTRGQQVTLSCSPISGHRSVSWYQQTPGQGLQFLFEYFSETQRNKGNFPGRFSGRQFSNSRSEMNVSTLELGDSALYLCASSSGVLYGYTFGSGTRLTVV.

This clonotype appeared many times. This rearrangement joins TRBV28 to TRBJ2-7; TRBD2 matches 8 bases. V lost 2 bases to trimming and J lost 3 bases; unmatched junction nucleotides: 3. The CDR3 has 14 residues. In germline, CDR1 is MDHEN, CDR2 SYDVKM. The CDR3 DNA reads TGTGCCAGCAGTTTAGCGGGGGGCCTCTACGAGCAGTACTTC. It yields the protein CASSLAGGLYEQYF.

This clonotype showed up many times. The chain combines TRBV11-1 with TRBJ2-2; D could derive from TRBD1 or TRBD2 (5 bases each). The CDR3 runs to 19 residues. The germline V and J ends were trimmed by 4 bases and 0 bases, with 21 bases remaining between them. Germline CDR1 and CDR2: SGHAT and FQDESV (reference sequence). CDR3 loop: CASSYVTGPGSTNTGELFF. The CDR3 bases are TGTGCCAGCAGCTACGTAACGGGGCCAGGGTCCACGAACACCGGGGAGCTGTTTTTT.

In its sample, this clonotype was seen many times. The gene calls are TRBV11-3 and TRBJ2-7, with 11 bases identical to TRBD2. Germline V lookup: CDR1 SGHNT, CDR2 YENEEA. This CDR3 is 19 amino acids long. Trimming removed 1 base from V and 2 bases from J; junction bases left unmatched: 13. CDR3 sequence reads: CASSLGFGSSGRPTYEQYF. CDR3 nucleotides: TGTGCCAGCAGCTTAGGATTCGGGTCTAGCGGGAGGCCCACCTACGAGCAGTACTTC.

This clonotype was observed many times. The chain links TRBV11-1 to TRBJ2-2; 14 bases line up with TRBD2. Germline values: CDR1 SGHAT, CDR2 FQDESV (reference sequence). V was clipped by 0 bases and J by 3 bases; unmatched bases: 9. The CDR3 has 20 amino acids. DNA of the CDR3: TGTGCCAGCAGCTTAGCGTGGACTAGCGGGGGGCCGGGGGACACCGGGGAGCTGTTTTTT. Amino acid sequence: CASSLAWTSGGPGDTGELFF.

This clonotype was seen a few times. The chain links TRBV7-3 to TRBJ1-1; unclear D gene. Trimming shortened V by 3 bases and J by 0 bases, and 11 bases separated the two germline ends. Germline CDR1 SGHTA, CDR2 FQGTGA. CDR3 length: 15 amino acids. This CDR3 reads CASSFNPGMNTEAFF. The CDR3 DNA reads TGTGCCAGCAGCTTTAACCCGGGGATGAACACTGAAGCTTTCTTT. Full variable domain (outside the CDR3, taken from reference TRBV7-3 and TRBJ1-1): GAGVSQTPSNKVTEKGKYVELRCDPISGHTALYWYRQSLGQGPEFLIYFQGTGAADDSGLPNDRFFAVRPEGSVSTLKIQRTERGDSAVYLCASSFNPGMNTEAFFGQGTRLTVV.

Ten or more counts support this clonotype. The rearrangement uses TRBV6-2 or TRBV6-3 and TRBJ1-1, with 8 bases matching TRBD1. Germline CDR1 and CDR2: MNHEY and SVGEGT. This CDR3 has 14 amino acids. Trimming took 6 bases from V and 8 from J; bases not matched to a gene: 11. DNA for the CDR3: TGTGCCAGCAGACCAGTGACAGGGGTTGGAGAAGCTTTCTTT. It is translated as CASRPVTGVGEAFF.

This clonotype occurred many times. This chain joins TRBV27 and TRBJ2-7, with TRBD1 identical over 8 bases. Germline CDR1 MNHEY, CDR2 SMNVEV (reference sequence). This CDR3 comprises 14 residues. The trim removed 5 bases at V and 7 bases at J, leaving 10 bases unmatched. The CDR3 bases are TGTGCCAGCAGTCTCGGACAGGGCGTAGATGAGCAGTACTTC. Translating gives CASSLGQGVDEQYF.

This clonotype was counted ten times or more. The chain employs TRBV15 and TRBJ1-5; TRBD1 agrees at 8 bases. The CDR3 spans 15 residues. Trimming cost V 2 bases and J 8 bases; bases outside gene matches: 8. From germline, CDR1 is LNHNV and CDR2 YYDKDF (reference sequence). Here the CDR3 reads CATSRSGQVIEPQHF. The CDR3 bases are TGTGCCACCAGCAGATCGGGACAGGTCATTGAGCCCCAGCATTTT. The full variable domain, its missing parts supplied by reference TRBV15 and TRBJ1-5, is DAMVIQNPRYQVTQFGKPVTLSCSQTLNHNVMYWYQQKSSQAPKLLFHYYDKDFNNEADTPDNFQSRRPNTSFCFLDIRSPGLGDTAMYLCATSRSGQVIEPQHFGDGTRLSIL.

This clonotype came up many times. This chain links TRBV6-1 with TRBJ1-2; D gene ambiguous. The CDR3 consists of 11 residues. V shed 7 bases and J shed 8 bases, with 11 bases lying between them. CDR1 and CDR2 (germline): MNHNS, SASEGT. The CDR3 protein is CASTGLEGYTF. The CDR3 nucleotides read TGTGCCAGCACGGGGTTGGAAGGCTACACCTTC.

This clonotype has at least ten counts. CDR3 residues: CASSQQGSEQYF. CDR3 nucleotides: TGTGCCAGCAGTCAACAGGGATCCGAGCAGTACTTC. This chain links TRBV28 with TRBJ2-7, with TRBD1 as a possible D gene (6 bases). The V end lost 5 bases, the J end lost 6 bases, and 11 bases lay between the germline ends. There are 12 residues in the CDR3. The germline V gene has CDR1 MDHEN and CDR2 SYDVKM. Full variable domain (rest looked up from reference TRBV28 and TRBJ2-7): DVKVTQSSRYLVKRTGEKVFLECVQDMDHENMFWYRQDPGLGLRLIYFSYDVKMKEKGDIPEGYSVSREKKERFSLILESASTNQTSMYLCASSQQGSEQYFGPGTRLTVT.

The table lists this clonotype with a few counts. A much larger clone lies a single base off, so this may be a read error. The rearrangement joins TRBV18 to TRBJ2-7; D tentatively reads TRBD1 or TRBD2 (5 bases each). The CDR3 totals 15 residues. V lost 6 bases and J lost 2, with 17 bases in between. Germline CDR1 KGHSH, CDR2 LQKENI. The CDR3 is CASSGGGYFTYEQYF. The DNA of the CDR3 is TGTGCCAGCTCGGGTGGGGGATACTTTACCTACGAGCAGTACTTC. The variable domain in full, completed from reference TRBV18 and TRBJ2-7, reads NAGVMQNPRHLVRRRGQEARLRCSPMKGHSHVYWYRQLPEEGLKFMVYLQKENIIDESGMPKERFSAEFPKEGPSILRIQQVVRGDSAAYFCASSGGGYFTYEQYFGPGTRLTVT.

There are many counts of this clonotype. This chain connects TRBV6-2 or TRBV6-3 to TRBJ1-1; D is undetermined. The CDR3 is made up of 14 amino acids. CDR1 and CDR2 (germline): MNHEY, SVGEGT. Trimming took off 10 bases at V and 4 bases at J, with 19 bases between the two ends. CDR3 DNA: TGTGCCACTGGATCGGAGGGCTTGGCCACTGAAGCTTTCTTT. It yields the protein CATGSEGLATEAFF.

This clonotype was picked up a small number of times. The genes are TRBV28 and TRBJ2-7; D is possibly TRBD2 (5 bases). The CDR3 totals 13 residues. V was trimmed by 2 bases and J by 6 bases, leaving 11 bases between them. Germline V lookup: CDR1 MDHEN, CDR2 SYDVKM. In nucleotides, the CDR3 is TGTGCCAGCAGTTTACCCACTAGATTCGAGCAGTACTTC. It encodes CASSLPTRFEQYF.

Ten or more counts support this clonotype. This chain uses TRBV7-8 with TRBJ1-2, with a weak D call TRBD1 (5 bases). The V end was cut by 2 bases, the J end by 8 bases, with 15 bases between. Looked up from germline, CDR1 is SGHVS and CDR2 is FQNEAQ. This CDR3 comprises 14 residues. CDR3 region: CASSLSDGAYGYTF. The CDR3 DNA reads as TGTGCCAGCAGCTTAAGTGATGGGGCCTACGGCTACACCTTC. The whole variable domain, remainder taken from reference TRBV7-8 and TRBJ1-2, is GAGVSQSPRYKVAKRGQDVALRCDPISGHVSLFWYQQALGQGPEFLTYFQNEAQLDKSGLPSDRFFAERPEGSVSTLKIQRTQQEDSAVYLCASSLSDGAYGYTFGSGTRLTVV.